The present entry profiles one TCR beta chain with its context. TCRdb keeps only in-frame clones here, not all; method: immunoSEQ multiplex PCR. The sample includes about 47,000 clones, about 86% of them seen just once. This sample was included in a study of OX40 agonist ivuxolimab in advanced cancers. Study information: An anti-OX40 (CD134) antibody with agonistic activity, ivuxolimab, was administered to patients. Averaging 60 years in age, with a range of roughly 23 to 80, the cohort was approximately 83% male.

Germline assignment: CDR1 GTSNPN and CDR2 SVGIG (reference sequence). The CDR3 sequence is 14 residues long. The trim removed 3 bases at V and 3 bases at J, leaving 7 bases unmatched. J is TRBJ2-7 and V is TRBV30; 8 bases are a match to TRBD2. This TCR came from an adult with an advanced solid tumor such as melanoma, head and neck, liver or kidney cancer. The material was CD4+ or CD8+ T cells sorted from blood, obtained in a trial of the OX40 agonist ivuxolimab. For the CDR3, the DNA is TGTGCCTGGAGAGGTACGGGAGGGTTCTACGAGCAGTACTTC. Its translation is CAWRGTGGFYEQYF.